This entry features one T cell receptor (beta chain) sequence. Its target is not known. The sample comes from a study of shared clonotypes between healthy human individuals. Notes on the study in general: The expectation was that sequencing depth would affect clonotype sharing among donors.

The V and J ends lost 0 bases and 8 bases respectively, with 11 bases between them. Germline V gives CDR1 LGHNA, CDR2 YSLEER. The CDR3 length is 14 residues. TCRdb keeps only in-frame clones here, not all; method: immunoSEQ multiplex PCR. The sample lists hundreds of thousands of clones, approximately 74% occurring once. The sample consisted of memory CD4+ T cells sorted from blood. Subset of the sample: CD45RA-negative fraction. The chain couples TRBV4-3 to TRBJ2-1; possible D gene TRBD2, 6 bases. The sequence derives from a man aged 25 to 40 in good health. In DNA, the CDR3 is TGCGCCAGCAGCCAAGAGGCTAGCGAGGATGAGCAGTTCTTC. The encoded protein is CASSQEASEDEQFF.